These T cell receptor beta chains were read from a single sample in a study of molecular identifiers for immune sequencing clone quantification. TCRdb re-called the PCR reads with MiXCR, one entry per CDR3 protein. The data contain roughly 320,000 distinct CDR3 sequences, about 20% of them singletons. Material for sequencing was naive CD8+ T cells from blood, with Jurkat cell RNA spiked in. The receptors were gathered from a human donor in good health. Some libraries in this study had Jurkat cell RNA spiked in. Both conserved end residues are part of each CDR3. Each record gives: clone size, V gene, J gene, D gene, CDR3 protein, CDR3 DNA. The D gene is left open where the match is weak. Clone size is not always given. Where it is, it says once, few, many or a class for expanded clones.

many	TRBV24-1	TRBJ1-1	NA	CATSGVRGKAEAFF	TGTGCCACCAGTGGGGTCCGGGGTAAGGCTGAAGCTTTCTTT
NA	TRBV7-6	TRBJ2-3	TRBD2	CASSLGVGGGVATDTQYF	TGTGCCAGCAGCTTAGGGGTCGGCGGGGGGGTAGCGACAGATACGCAGTATTTT
few	TRBV7-2	TRBJ2-3	TRBD2	CASSLGATGTSGSDYTDTQYF	TGTGCCAGCAGCTTAGGGGCAACCGGGACTAGCGGGTCGGATTACACAGATACGCAGTATTTT
few	TRBV12-3/TRBV12-4	TRBJ2-3	NA	CASSSTPGHGGTDTQYF	TGTGCCAGCAGTTCTACCCCGGGACATGGAGGCACAGATACGCAGTATTTT
NA	TRBV6-2/TRBV6-3	TRBJ1-4	NA	CASSSENPRAVEKLFF	TGTGCCAGCAGCTCCGAAAATCCACGGGCGGTTGAAAAACTGTTTTTT
many	TRBV6-5	TRBJ2-7	TRBD1	CASSSGTGNEQYF	TGTGCCAGCAGTTCCGGGACAGGGAACGAGCAGTACTTC
many	TRBV5-6	TRBJ2-6	NA	CASSSPSPSGANVLTF	TGTGCCAGCAGCTCCCCCTCCCCCTCTGGGGCCAACGTCCTGACTTTC
many	TRBV15	TRBJ2-3	NA	CATSRDGQGGADTQYF	TGTGCCACCAGCAGAGATGGGCAGGGGGGAGCGGATACGCAGTATTTT
many	TRBV28	TRBJ2-3	NA	CASSFGSLFGTDTQYF	TGTGCCAGCAGTTTTGGTTCCCTCTTTGGCACAGATACGCAGTATTTT
few	TRBV6-2/TRBV6-3	TRBJ2-7	TRBD2	CASSYLTVAGSSYEQYF	TGTGCCAGCAGTTATCTGACGGTAGCGGGGTCGTCCTACGAGCAGTACTTC
many	TRBV2	TRBJ2-2	TRBD1	CASLTQGAGNTGELFF	TGTGCCAGTTTGACACAGGGGGCAGGGAACACCGGGGAGCTGTTTTTT
few	TRBV7-9	TRBJ2-7	TRBD1	CASSFPGQGARDYEQYF	TGTGCCAGCAGCTTTCCGGGACAGGGGGCGCGAGACTACGAGCAGTACTTC
many	TRBV3-1	TRBJ2-7	NA	CASSQEGTVLSYEQYF	TGTGCCAGCAGCCAAGAGGGGACGGTCCTCTCCTACGAGCAGTACTTC
many	TRBV28	TRBJ1-1	NA	CASSQGYDREAFF	TGTGCCAGCAGTCAAGGATACGACAGGGAAGCTTTCTTT
NA	TRBV19	TRBJ1-1	NA	CASSIDPGPNTEAFF	TGTGCCAGTAGTATAGATCCAGGGCCCAACACTGAAGCTTTCTTT
many	TRBV21-1	TRBJ1-1	NA	CAPRNSENRNEAFF	TGTGCCCCCCGGAACAGCGAAAATAGAAATGAAGCTTTCTTT
many	TRBV11-2	TRBJ2-1	NA	CASSSLSGDMSSYNEQFF	TGTGCCAGCAGCTCCCTATCGGGGGACATGAGCTCCTACAATGAGCAGTTCTTC
NA	TRBV11-3	TRBJ2-2	NA	CASSLWGDNTGELFF	TGTGCCAGCAGCTTATGGGGGGACAACACCGGGGAGCTGTTTTTT
many	TRBV5-1	TRBJ2-5	NA	CASFDYEATGEAVRRETQYF	TGCGCCAGCTTTGATTATGAAGCGACAGGCGAGGCCGTAAGGCGAGAGACCCAGTACTTC
many	TRBV19	TRBJ1-1	NA	CASRFGPLNTEAFF	TGTGCCAGTAGATTTGGACCCCTGAACACTGAAGCTTTCTTT
many	TRBV7-9	TRBJ2-7	NA	CASSTNSGDEQYF	TGTGCCAGCAGCACCAATTCAGGGGACGAGCAGTACTTC
many	TRBV7-2	TRBJ1-1	NA	CASSLEGTWNTEAFF	TGTGCCAGCAGCTTAGAAGGGACATGGAACACTGAAGCTTTCTTT
many	TRBV7-9	TRBJ1-1	NA	CASSEPEAFF	TGTGCCAGCAGCGAACCTGAAGCTTTCTTT
many	TRBV7-8	TRBJ2-3	TRBD2	CASSLVFAAGGFTDTQYF	TGTGCCAGCAGCTTAGTTTTTGCAGCGGGGGGTTTCACAGATACGCAGTATTTT
few	TRBV4-3	TRBJ1-4	NA	CASSQEPSGIPNEKLFF	TGCGCCAGCAGCCAGGAACCCTCAGGGATTCCTAATGAAAAACTGTTTTTT
few	TRBV4-3	TRBJ2-1	NA	CASSQGRGNYNEQFF	TGCGCCAGCAGCCAAGGCAGGGGCAACTACAATGAGCAGTTCTTC
few	TRBV24-1	TRBJ2-3	NA	CATSDPPSGVDTQYF	TGTGCCACCAGTGATCCCCCCTCAGGGGTAGATACGCAGTATTTT
many	TRBV24-1	TRBJ2-1	NA	CATSPLGAAENEQFF	TGTGCCACCAGCCCCTTAGGAGCGGCAGAGAATGAGCAGTTCTTC
NA	TRBV6-2/TRBV6-3	TRBJ2-7	NA	CASSYVETSEQYF	TGTGCCAGCAGTTACGTCGAGACCAGCGAGCAGTACTTC
few	TRBV19	TRBJ1-6	NA	CASRHSGNSPLHF	TGTGCCAGTAGACACAGCGGAAATTCACCCCTCCACTTT
many	TRBV28	TRBJ1-1	TRBD1	CASRLIRGSNTEAFF	TGTGCCAGCAGACTCATCAGGGGGTCGAACACTGAAGCTTTCTTT
many	TRBV6-6	TRBJ1-5	TRBD1	CASMTGRTPQHF	TGTGCCAGCATGACAGGGCGAACGCCCCAGCATTTT
NA	TRBV10-3	TRBJ2-5	NA	CAISGPGQNPGETRYF	TGTGCCATCAGTGGCCCCGGCCAGAACCCGGGAGAGACCCGGTACTTC
many	TRBV7-2	TRBJ2-7	NA	CASSLVPGAVGYEQYF	TGTGCCAGCAGCTTAGTTCCAGGGGCGGTGGGCTACGAGCAGTACTTC
many	TRBV2	TRBJ1-1	TRBD1	CASSAGTGLDGFF	TGTGCCAGCAGCGCCGGGACAGGGCTTGACGGATTCTTT
NA	TRBV6-2/TRBV6-3	TRBJ1-3	NA	CASSSGRPDGNTIYF	TGTGCCAGCAGCTCGGGACGTCCTGACGGAAACACCATATATTTT
many	TRBV5-5	TRBJ1-1	NA	CASSLERVTPESQPEAFF	TGTGCCAGCAGCTTGGAAAGGGTCACCCCGGAGTCTCAACCTGAAGCTTTCTTT
many	TRBV16	TRBJ1-1	NA	CASSHPAGASEAFF	TGTGCCAGCAGCCATCCGGCAGGGGCCTCTGAAGCTTTCTTT
many	TRBV5-1	TRBJ2-1	NA	CASSPGVFF	TGCGCCAGCAGCCCCGGCGTTTTCTTC
many	TRBV30	TRBJ2-7	NA	CAWSVLSTYEQYF	TGTGCCTGGAGTGTACTATCCACCTACGAGCAGTACTTC
many	TRBV24-1	TRBJ2-6	NA	CATSTRHSSGANVLTF	TGTGCCACCAGTACCCGGCATAGCTCTGGGGCCAACGTCCTGACTTTC
many	TRBV7-2	TRBJ2-1	NA	CASSLVDSNEQFF	TGTGCCAGCAGCTTAGTTGACAGCAATGAGCAGTTCTTC
few	TRBV27	TRBJ1-6	TRBD1	CASSQGTGGQLTPLHF	TGTGCCAGCAGTCAAGGGACAGGGGGTCAGTTGACACCCCTCCACTTT
few	TRBV29-1	TRBJ2-3	TRBD1	CSVEGQGPTDTQYF	TGCAGCGTTGAGGGACAGGGTCCCACAGATACGCAGTATTTT
many	TRBV6-2/TRBV6-3	TRBJ1-5	NA	CASSYSRRTAQHF	TGTGCCAGCAGTTACTCCAGGCGGACGGCCCAGCATTTT